A single sample is the source of the 15 T cell receptor beta chains below, sequenced in a study of blood T cell repertoires in COVID-19 (dated by TCRdb to between 2020 and 2021). Libraries were prepared through the immunoSEQ multiplex PCR assay. TCRdb obtained this table from immuneACCESS and retained in-frame rearrangements with V and J assigned. These tables miss some clones; where compared with another copy, unresolved V genes account for less than half of the shortfall, and the remainder is unexplained. The sample data list 100,000 to 150,000 clones, and 75% to 90% of these were observed just once. Roughly 18% of the sample is held by the ten biggest clonotypes. The sequenced sample consisted of peripheral blood. The source of these receptors is a man aged 45-60 years with active or convalescent COVID-19.

For the CDR3, the DNA is TGCGCCAGCAGCTTCCAGCGGGGGACCCAAGAGACCCAGTACTTC. It translates to CASSFQRGTQETQYF. The chain uses TRBV5-1 and TRBJ2-5; 8 bases are a match to TRBD2. Trimming at V came to 2 bases and at J to 1 base, leaving 4 bases not matched to a gene. Germline CDR1 is SGHRS and CDR2 is YFSETQ. The CDR3 is made up of 15 amino acids.

CDR3 amino acids: CASSTQDRQGRAFF. In DNA form, the CDR3 reads TGTGCCAGCAGTACGCAAGACCGACAGGGTCGAGCTTTCTTT. The chain has TRBV28 and TRBJ1-1; 7 nucleotides agree with TRBD1. CDR1 is MDHEN and CDR2 is SYDVKM in the germline V gene. The CDR3 extends over 14 amino acids. The J segment lost 10 bases and the V segment lost 5 bases, leaving 13 bases of the junction unmatched.

V is TRBV2 and J is TRBJ2-7; D possibly corresponds to TRBD1 (6 bases). V was pared by 3 bases and J by 0 bases, with 15 bases between. The germline V gene has CDR1 SNHLY and CDR2 FYNNEI. The CDR3 is 16 residues long. Here the CDR3 DNA reads TGTGCCAGCAGTGAGTTTCGACAGGCCACCTCCTACGAGCAGTACTTC. It encodes CASSEFRQATSYEQYF.

V usage is TRBV19 and J usage is TRBJ1-5, with D possibly being TRBD1 (5 bases). Germline assignment: CDR1 LNHDA and CDR2 SQIVND (reference sequence). This CDR3 spans 16 amino acids. V gave up 7 bases and J gave up 0 bases, with 16 bases separating them. The CDR3 here is CASTPQAVLSNQPQHF. As DNA, the CDR3 is TGTGCCAGTACCCCACAGGCGGTTCTTAGCAATCAGCCCCAGCATTTT. The complete variable domain, with remaining parts taken from reference TRBV19 and TRBJ1-5, reads DGGITQSPKYLFRKEGQNVTLSCEQNLNHDAMYWYRQDPGQGLRLIYYSQIVNDFQKGDIAEGYSVSREKKESFPLTVTSAQKNPTAFYLCASTPQAVLSNQPQHFGDGTRLSIL.

This chain joins TRBV6-5 and TRBJ2-7, with TRBD1 identical over 7 bases. The CDR3 consists of 14 residues. V was pared by 8 bases and J by 0 bases, with 7 bases of the junction left unmatched. Germline lookup yields CDR1 MNHEY and CDR2 SVGAGI. The CDR3 bases are TGTGCCAGCCAGGACCAGGGGGTCTCCTACGAGCAGTACTTC. Its protein product is CASQDQGVSYEQYF.

The chain recombines TRBV6-5 with TRBJ2-7; the D gene is possibly TRBD2 (5 bases). Trimming removed 7 bases at V and 4 bases at J, with 17 bases between. Per the germline V gene, CDR1 is MNHEY and CDR2 is SVGAGI. The CDR3 consists of 14 residues. The CDR3 sequence is CASIGVYREYEQYF. The CDR3 DNA is TGTGCCAGCATCGGGGTTTATCGTGAGTACGAGCAGTACTTC.

The chain recombines TRBV2 with TRBJ1-6, with D perhaps TRBD1 (5 bases). Trimming cost V 1 base and J 5 bases, with 9 bases left between them. CDR3 size: 15 residues. The germline V gene has CDR1 SNHLY and CDR2 FYNNEI. As DNA, the CDR3 is TGTGCCAGCAGTGAAGGACAGCGTAATAATTCACCCCTCCACTTT. It codes for CASSEGQRNNSPLHF. Looking up the rest from reference TRBV2 and TRBJ1-6 gives the full variable domain: EPEVTQTPSHQVTQMGQEVILRCVPISNHLYFYWYRQILGQKVEFLVSFYNNEISEKSEIFDDQFSVERPDGSNFTLKIRSTKLEDSAMYFCASSEGQRNNSPLHFGNGTRLTVT.

The chain recombines TRBV30 with TRBJ1-2; the D gene is possibly TRBD1 (5 bases). The CDR3 covers 13 residues. The V end lost 3 bases, the J end lost 8 bases, and 16 bases lay between the germline ends. Germline V gene lookup returns CDR1 GTSNPN and CDR2 SVGIG (reference sequence). In DNA form, the CDR3 reads TGTGCCTGGAGCCCAGGGTCCGCCTCGGGCTACACCTTC. The encoded protein is CAWSPGSASGYTF.

The chain uses TRBV30 and TRBJ2-5; TRBD1 is a possible D gene (5 bases). The V end lost 4 bases, the J end lost 0 bases, and 21 bases lay between the germline ends. The length of the CDR3 is 17 residues. Germline lookup yields CDR1 GTSNPN and CDR2 SVGIG (reference sequence). CDR3 in DNA: TGTGCCTGGATCCGCCAGGAAGCCTCAGGGTACCAAGAGACCCAGTACTTC. Its protein is CAWIRQEASGYQETQYF.

The sample holds a few counts of this clone. The gene calls are TRBV5-1 and TRBJ1-1, with D unresolved. The CDR3 contains 13 residues. With 5 bases removed from V and 0 bases from J, the gap between germline ends came to 8 bases. From germline, CDR1 is SGHRS and CDR2 YFSETQ. DNA for the CDR3: TGCGCCAGCAGGGCCGGGGTGAACACTGAAGCTTTCTTT. Translation gives CASRAGVNTEAFF. Full variable domain (outside the CDR3, taken from reference TRBV5-1 and TRBJ1-1): KAGVTQTPRYLIKTRGQQVTLSCSPISGHRSVSWYQQTPGQGLQFLFEYFSETQRNKGNFPGRFSGRQFSNSRSEMNVSTLELGDSALYLCASRAGVNTEAFFGQGTRLTVV.

The chain joins TRBV3-1 (or the pseudogene TRBV3-2) to TRBJ2-1; TRBD1 matches at 11 bases. J gave up 6 bases and V 8 bases, and 3 bases lay outside the gene matches. Germline CDR1 reads LGHDT; CDR2 reads YNNKEL (reference sequence). The CDR3 runs to 13 residues. CDR3 nucleotides: TGTGCCAGCGGACAGGGGGCCAGCAATGAGCAGTTCTTC. Translation: CASGQGASNEQFF.

The gene calls are TRBV9 and TRBJ2-1; 11 bases agree with TRBD2. J gave up 6 bases and V 4 bases, and 9 bases lay outside the gene matches. The CDR3 totals 16 residues. Per germline, CDR1 SGDLS and CDR2 YYNGEE. Here the CDR3 reads CASSRIAGGPRNEQFF. Here the CDR3 DNA reads TGTGCCAGCAGCCGTATAGCGGGAGGGCCTCGCAATGAGCAGTTCTTC.

The chain is built from TRBV27 and TRBJ2-7, with a possible D match to TRBD1 (6 bases). The length of the CDR3 is 15 residues. V lost 5 bases and J lost 0, with 14 bases in between. Germline V gives CDR1 MNHEY, CDR2 SMNVEV (reference sequence). CDR3 sequence (DNA): TGTGCCAGCAGTATTAGGGGGTCTCCCTCCTACGAGCAGTACTTC. It specifies CASSIRGSPSYEQYF.

This chain links TRBV2 with TRBJ2-1, with D perhaps TRBD2 (6 bases). V was cut by 3 bases and J by 3 bases, with 18 bases left in between. Germline lookup yields CDR1 SNHLY and CDR2 FYNNEI. The CDR3 has 17 residues. The DNA of the CDR3 is TGTGCCAGCAGTGATTTTGACAGCGGGCCCATCTACAATGAGCAGTTCTTC. It is translated as CASSDFDSGPIYNEQFF. The full variable domain, in which reference TRBV2 and TRBJ2-1 provide the parts outside the CDR3, is EPEVTQTPSHQVTQMGQEVILRCVPISNHLYFYWYRQILGQKVEFLVSFYNNEISEKSEIFDDQFSVERPDGSNFTLKIRSTKLEDSAMYFCASSDFDSGPIYNEQFFGPGTRLTVL.

This CDR3 reads CASSPMLASGSTDTQYF. Here the CDR3 DNA reads TGTGCCAGCTCACCAATGCTAGCTAGCGGGAGCACAGATACGCAGTATTTT. The J gene is TRBJ2-3, the V gene TRBV18, with TRBD2 matching over 8 bases. V lost 2 bases and J lost 0; bases outside the gene matches: 7. Germline loops: CDR1 KGHSH, CDR2 LQKENI. This CDR3 contains 17 residues.